The 21 T cell receptor beta chains below were found in one sample sequenced in a study of T cells in Graves' hyperthyroidism and ophthalmopathy. RNA transcripts gave rise to amplified TCR beta CDR3 regions. The primer set for the first-round RT-PCR of the TCR CDR3 was HTBI. TCRdb reanalysed the multiplex PCR reads using MiXCR and keeps one entry per CDR3 protein. This table has 500,000 to 600,000 distinct CDR3 sequences, approximately 48% appearing once. The sample was peripheral blood or thyroid tissue (not recorded which). These receptors all come from an adult woman with Graves' disease, either hyperthyroidism or ophthalmopathy (not recorded which).

This clonotype has a handful of counts. The V gene is TRBV5-1, the J gene TRBJ1-1; weak D call: TRBD1 (6 bases). CDR1 and CDR2 (germline): SGHRS, YFSETQ. V gave up 4 bases and J gave up 7 bases, with 17 bases separating them. The CDR3 loop spans 14 amino acids. The CDR3 is CASSALGADSEAFF. The CDR3, as DNA: TGCGCCAGCAGCGCCTTGGGGGCGGATAGTGAAGCTTTCTTT.

This clonotype was counted many times. The gene calls are TRBV11-1 and TRBJ2-5, with 9 positions matching TRBD2. CDR1 is SGHAT and CDR2 is FQDESV in the germline V gene (reference sequence). The CDR3 extends over 16 amino acids. Losses at the gene ends were 1 base for V and 5 bases for J; bases not matched to a gene: 8. CDR3 region: CASSLVAGLAGETQYF. In nucleotides, the CDR3 is TGTGCCAGCAGCTTAGTCGCGGGACTAGCAGGCGAGACCCAGTACTTC.

The chain links TRBV5-1 to TRBJ1-2; 7 nucleotides agree with TRBD1. The CDR3 is 16 residues long. Germline loops: CDR1 SGHRS, CDR2 YFSETQ. Trimming took 0 bases from V and 6 from J; bases not matched to a gene: 11. DNA of the CDR3: TGCGCCAGCAGCTTGGCTAGACGGGACAGAGATCATGGCTACACCTTC. Translated: CASSLARRDRDHGYTF. Filled out from reference TRBV5-1 and TRBJ1-2, the complete variable domain reads KAGVTQTPRYLIKTRGQQVTLSCSPISGHRSVSWYQQTPGQGLQFLFEYFSETQRNKGNFPGRFSGRQFSNSRSEMNVSTLELGDSALYLCASSLARRDRDHGYTFGSGTRLTVV.

This clonotype has only one observation. This clone may be a read error of a much larger clone one base away. This chain uses TRBV7-2 with TRBJ1-2, with 7 bases matching TRBD1. The germline CDR1 and CDR2 sequences are SGHTA and FQGNSA. This CDR3 region has 14 residues. CDR3 loop: CVSSRGGEGGSYTF. The DNA of the CDR3 is TGTGTCAGCAGCAGGGGGGGGGAAGGAGGGAGCTACACCTTC.

The V call is TRBV7-9, the J call TRBJ2-3, with D uncertain. This CDR3 contains 14 residues. Germline V gene lookup returns CDR1 SEHNR and CDR2 FQNEAQ (reference sequence). Deletions cut 5 bases from V and 11 bases from J, with 20 bases between. CDR3 coding DNA: TGTGCCAGCAGCGCCCCTTCGGGTTCCTACGAGCAGTATTTT. Residues: CASSAPSGSYEQYF.

Only one count was recorded for this clonotype. The gene calls are TRBV9 and TRBJ1-1; the D gene is possibly TRBD1 (6 bases). Deletions cut 5 bases from V and 7 bases from J, with 18 bases between. The CDR3 runs to 14 residues. The V gene's germline CDR1 is SGDLS and CDR2 YYNGEE. CDR3: CASRGTSQGIEAFF. In DNA form, the CDR3 reads TGTGCCAGCAGGGGAACCTCACAGGGAATTGAAGCTTTCTTT.

The V call is TRBV7-2, the J call TRBJ1-3; D is unclear. Trimming removed 5 bases from V and 6 bases from J, with 20 bases in between. Germline CDR1 is SGHTA and CDR2 is FQGNSA. This CDR3 spans 16 amino acids. The CDR3 spells CASSLSGGLAKNTIYF. The CDR3 DNA reads TGTGCCAGCAGCCTCTCGGGCGGGCTAGCCAAAAACACCATATATTTT. The variable domain in full, completed from reference TRBV7-2 and TRBJ1-3, reads GAGVSQSPSNKVTEKGKDVELRCDPISGHTALYWYRQSLGQGLEFLIYFQGNSAPDKSGLPSDRFSAERTGGSVSTLTIQRTQQEDSAVYLCASSLSGGLAKNTIYFGEGSWLTVV.

Ten or more counts support this clonotype. The genes are TRBV19 and TRBJ1-5; 8 nucleotides agree with TRBD1. This CDR3 region has 15 residues. V lost 8 bases to trimming and J lost 2 bases; unmatched junction nucleotides: 8. In germline, CDR1 is LNHDA, CDR2 SQIVND (reference sequence). Here the CDR3 reads CASLSLQGGNQPQHF. CDR3 DNA sequence: TGTGCCAGTCTTAGTCTACAGGGGGGCAATCAGCCCCAGCATTTT. The complete variable domain, with remaining parts taken from reference TRBV19 and TRBJ1-5, reads DGGITQSPKYLFRKEGQNVTLSCEQNLNHDAMYWYRQDPGQGLRLIYYSQIVNDFQKGDIAEGYSVSREKKESFPLTVTSAQKNPTAFYLCASLSLQGGNQPQHFGDGTRLSIL.

Many counts were recorded for this clonotype. The J gene is TRBJ2-7, the V gene TRBV7-9; no clear D gene. The V gene lost 5 bases and the J gene lost 1 base, with 12 bases spanning the gap. This CDR3 region has 14 residues. Germline V gene sequence: CDR1 SEHNR, CDR2 FQNEAQ (reference sequence). CDR3 nucleotide sequence: TGTGCCAGCAGCCCACCTGCCTCGTCCTACGAGCAGTACTTC. Its translation: CASSPPASSYEQYF.

This clonotype has at least ten counts. J is TRBJ2-7 and V is TRBV28; 7 bases agree with TRBD2. The CDR3 has 14 residues. The junction had 11 bases not matched to a gene; V was cut back by 5 bases and J by 7 bases. Per germline, CDR1 MDHEN and CDR2 SYDVKM. CDR3 protein: CASSPLAESREQYF. The CDR3, as DNA: TGTGCCAGCAGTCCCCTAGCGGAGTCAAGGGAGCAGTACTTC.

Details on this clonotype: The junction departs from the called germline gene at one end, perhaps through a read error. The J gene is TRBJ1-2, the V gene TRBV2, with D uncertain. The germline V gene has CDR1 SNHLY and CDR2 FYNNEI. The length of the CDR3 is 14 residues. CDR3 bases: TGTGCCGGCAGCTTAGGCAGAATTGAGTATGGCTACACCTTC. This codes for CAGSLGRIEYGYTF.

This clonotype was counted at least ten times. The rearrangement uses TRBV5-1 and TRBJ1-3, with D possibly TRBD1 on 5 matching bases. Germline V gene lookup returns CDR1 SGHRS and CDR2 YFSETQ. Trimming left V 4 bases short and J 4 bases short, with 21 bases between. This CDR3 comprises 17 residues. CDR3 DNA sequence: TGCGCCAGCAGCGCCCTGGGGTGGACTCCAGGGGGAAACACCATATATTTT. As protein: CASSALGWTPGGNTIYF.

The chain has TRBV15 and TRBJ2-7, with a possible D match to TRBD1 (6 bases). The CDR3 consists of 14 residues. CDR1 LNHNV and CDR2 YYDKDF come from the germline V gene (reference sequence). V lost 10 bases and J 2 bases, leaving 18 bases between the germline ends. CDR3 region: CASRWTDMTYEQYF. The CDR3 DNA sequence: TGTGCCAGCAGGTGGACAGACATGACCTACGAGCAGTACTTC.

The chain has TRBV7-9 and TRBJ2-7, with 11 bases fitting TRBD2. With 8 bases clipped from V and 2 bases from J, the junction kept 5 bases outside the gene matches. The germline CDR1 and CDR2 sequences are SEHNR and FQNEAQ (reference sequence). The CDR3 totals 14 residues. The CDR3 loop reads CASQPGLAAYEQYF. Here the CDR3 DNA reads TGTGCCAGCCAACCGGGACTAGCGGCCTACGAGCAGTACTTC.

The chain employs TRBV29-1 and TRBJ1-1, with D uncertain. V lost 7 bases and J 3 bases, leaving 12 bases between the germline ends. The CDR3 is 12 amino acids. Germline V gives CDR1 SQVTM, CDR2 ANQGSEA. Here the CDR3 reads CSASDLHTEAFF. In DNA form, the CDR3 reads TGCAGCGCTTCGGACTTACACACTGAAGCTTTCTTT.

The chain joins TRBV20-1 to TRBJ2-7; 8 bases match TRBD1. The germline gives CDR1 DFQATT, CDR2 SNEGSKA (reference sequence). The CDR3 is made up of 13 amino acids. V shed 5 bases, J shed 1 base, and the junction held 4 bases outside the gene matches. CDR3 DNA sequence: TGCAGTGCTTCACAGGGGGTATCCTACGAGCAGTACTTC. The encoded protein is CSASQGVSYEQYF.

This clonotype was counted a few times. As DNA, the CDR3 is TGTGCCAGCTCGGCCGGCGGGGGAGATACGCAGTATTTT. Translating it yields CASSAGGGDTQYF. V is TRBV18 and J is TRBJ2-3; 7 nucleotides agree with TRBD2. Germline CDR1 is KGHSH and CDR2 is LQKENI. V lost 6 bases and J lost 5; bases outside the gene matches: 5. The CDR3 has 13 residues.

The chain links TRBV20-1 to TRBJ1-1, with 7 bases fitting TRBD1. There are 13 residues in the CDR3. The V and J ends lost 7 bases and 1 base, in that order; junction bases with no gene match: 6. In germline, CDR1 is DFQATT, CDR2 SNEGSKA (reference sequence). CDR3 DNA: TGCAGTGATCCAAGGACAGGGAACACTGAAGCTTTCTTT. This codes for CSDPRTGNTEAFF.

The chain combines TRBV7-9 with TRBJ2-6; a possible D gene is TRBD1 (5 bases). This CDR3 comprises 15 residues. Germline values: CDR1 SEHNR, CDR2 FQNEAQ (reference sequence). Trimming left V 2 bases short and J 6 bases short, with 11 bases between. CDR3: CASSLLQGLANVLTF. CDR3 nucleotide sequence: TGTGCCAGCAGCTTACTTCAGGGTTTGGCCAACGTCCTGACTTTC.

This clonotype occurred many times. This sequence joins TRBV25-1 and TRBJ2-2; 9 bases fit TRBD1. Losses at the gene ends were 7 bases for V and 5 bases for J; bases not matched to a gene: 8. Germline V gene lookup returns CDR1 MGHDK and CDR2 SYGVNS. This CDR3 comprises 15 residues. In DNA form, the CDR3 reads TGTGCCAGCACCTCCGACAGGGGGGTTACCGGGGAGCTGTTTTTT. Amino acid sequence: CASTSDRGVTGELFF.

The chain carries TRBV7-6 and TRBJ1-4, with a possible D match to TRBD1 (5 bases). This CDR3 is built from 14 residues. V lost 0 bases and J lost 11, with 13 bases in between. Germline V gene data show CDR1 as SGHVS and CDR2 as FNYEAQ. In DNA, the CDR3 is TGTGCCAGCAGCTTAGCAGGGGACCTTGGGAAACTGTTTTTT. Its protein is CASSLAGDLGKLFF.